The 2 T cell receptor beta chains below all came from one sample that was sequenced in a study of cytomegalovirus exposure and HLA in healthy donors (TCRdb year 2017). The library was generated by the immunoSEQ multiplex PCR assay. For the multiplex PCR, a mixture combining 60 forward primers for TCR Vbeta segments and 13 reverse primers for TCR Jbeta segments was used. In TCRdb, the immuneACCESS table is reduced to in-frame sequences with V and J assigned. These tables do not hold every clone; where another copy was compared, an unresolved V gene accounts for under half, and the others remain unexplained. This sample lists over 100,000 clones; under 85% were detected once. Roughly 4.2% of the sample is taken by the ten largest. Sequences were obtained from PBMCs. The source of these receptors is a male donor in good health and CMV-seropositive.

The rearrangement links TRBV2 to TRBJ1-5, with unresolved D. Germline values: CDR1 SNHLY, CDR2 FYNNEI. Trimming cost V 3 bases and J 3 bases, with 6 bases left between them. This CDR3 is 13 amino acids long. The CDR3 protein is CASSEGFNQPQHF. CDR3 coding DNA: TGTGCCAGCAGTGAGGGCTTCAATCAGCCCCAGCATTTT. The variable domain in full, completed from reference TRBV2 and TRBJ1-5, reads EPEVTQTPSHQVTQMGQEVILRCVPISNHLYFYWYRQILGQKVEFLVSFYNNEISEKSEIFDDQFSVERPDGSNFTLKIRSTKLEDSAMYFCASSEGFNQPQHFGDGTRLSIL.

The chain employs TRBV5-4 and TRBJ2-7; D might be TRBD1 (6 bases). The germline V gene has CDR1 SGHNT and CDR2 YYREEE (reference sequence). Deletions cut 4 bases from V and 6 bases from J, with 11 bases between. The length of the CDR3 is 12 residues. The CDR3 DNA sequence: TGTGCCAGCAGCCTCCGAGGGGGCGAGCAGTACTTC. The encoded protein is CASSLRGGEQYF.